These 17 T cell receptor beta chains share one sample of origin, sequenced in a study of molecular identifiers for immune sequencing clone quantification. TCRdb recomputed calls from the PCR reads with MiXCR, one row per CDR3 protein. The table includes about 640,000 distinct CDR3 sequences, 15% to 20% detected once. Material for sequencing was naive CD8+ T cells from blood, with Jurkat cell RNA spiked in. Subset denoted: FACS-sorted CD8+CD4-CCR7+CD45RA+ naive T cells. The receptor set was obtained from a human donor in good health. Some libraries in this study had Jurkat cell RNA spiked in.

Remarks on this clonotype: This may arise from a read error, as a much more abundant clone is one base away. This rearrangement joins TRBV20-1 to TRBJ2-5; perhaps D is TRBD1 or TRBD2 (6 bases each). Germline V CDR1 and CDR2: DFQATT, SNEGSKA (reference sequence). This CDR3 contains 15 residues. CDR3 in amino acids: CSAGDYRDSQETQYF. The CDR3 bases are TGCAGTGCTGGAGATTACAGGGACTCACAAGAGACCCAGTACTTC.

This clonotype has ten or more counts. The chain uses TRBV29-1 and TRBJ2-2; D is unresolved. The CDR3 is 13 amino acids. The V end was cut by 3 bases, the J end by 1 base, with 6 bases between. Germline V CDR1 and CDR2: SQVTM, ANQGSEA. CDR3 protein: CSVDGQNTGELFF. In nucleotides, the CDR3 is TGCAGCGTTGATGGGCAGAACACCGGGGAGCTGTTTTTT.

On this clonotype itself: The junction and the germline gene differ at one end; a read error may be behind it. This chain uses TRBV5-6 with TRBJ2-5, with D perhaps TRBD1 (6 bases). CDR1 and CDR2 from the germline V gene are SGHDT and YYEEEE. The CDR3 loop spans 15 amino acids. The CDR3 nucleotides are TGTGCCAGCAGCTTGGACTGGGGGCCTGGAGAGACCCAGCACTTC. It translates to CASSLDWGPGETQHF.

This clonotype was counted ten times or more. The V call is TRBV9, the J call TRBJ2-2; 8 bases match TRBD1. Germline lookup yields CDR1 SGDLS and CDR2 YYNGEE. J gave up 2 bases and V 3 bases, and 15 bases lay outside the gene matches. The CDR3 length is 19 residues. The CDR3 DNA follows: TGTGCCAGCAGCGGGACAGGGCAACAGGGGACCCCAAACACCGGGGAGCTGTTTTTT. Its translation is CASSGTGQQGTPNTGELFF.

There are many counts of this clonotype. The chain's CDR3 is CASIGATAQETQYF. The CDR3 nucleotides read TGTGCCAGCATAGGGGCAACCGCTCAAGAGACCCAGTACTTC. The chain recombines TRBV2 with TRBJ2-5, with TRBD1 as a possible D gene (5 bases). This CDR3 has 14 residues. Trimming cost V 7 bases and J 2 bases, with 14 bases left between them. The germline V gene encodes CDR1 SNHLY and CDR2 FYNNEI.

This clonotype was found a few times. The chain's CDR3 is CASSQVGSNQPQHF. In DNA, the CDR3 is TGTGCCAGCAGCCAAGTAGGGAGCAATCAGCCCCAGCATTTT. V usage is TRBV3-1 and J usage is TRBJ1-5, with D unclear. The CDR3 is made up of 14 amino acids. Germline CDR1 LGHDT, CDR2 YNNKEL (reference sequence). V was clipped by 1 base and J by 1 base, with 5 bases between them.

The CDR3 loop is CSVVVRGSFYGYTF. The CDR3 DNA sequence: TGCAGCGTTGTAGTTCGGGGATCGTTCTATGGCTACACCTTC. The chain recombines TRBV29-1 with TRBJ1-2; D unresolved. This CDR3 comprises 14 residues. Germline values: CDR1 SQVTM, CDR2 ANQGSEA. V was pared by 4 bases and J by 4 bases, with 16 bases between.

Comments on this clonotype: A much larger clone sits a single nucleotide away, making a read error possible. This sequence joins TRBV20-1 and TRBJ2-7; D is possibly TRBD1 (5 bases). V was cut by 5 bases and J by 4 bases, with 15 bases left in between. Germline CDR1 and CDR2: DFQATT and SNEGSKA (reference sequence). The CDR3 has 13 amino acids. CDR3 region: CSALSRAFYEQYF. CDR3 nucleotide sequence: TGCAGTGCTTTAAGCAGGGCATTTTACGAGCAGTACTTC.

A word on this clonotype: A much larger clone lies one base from this, so it may be a read error. This rearrangement joins TRBV4-3 to TRBJ1-2, with D possibly matching TRBD1 (5 bases). This CDR3 has 15 residues. Germline CDR1 reads LGHNA; CDR2 reads YSLEER. In DNA, the CDR3 is TGCACCAGCAGCCAAGATGTGTCGGCGGGGGATGGCTACACCTTC. Its translation is CTSSQDVSAGDGYTF.

This clonotype was detected once. The chain links TRBV30 to TRBJ2-5; 7 nucleotides line up with TRBD2. The junction had 6 bases not matched to a gene; V was cut back by 1 base and J by 4 bases. CDR1 GTSNPN and CDR2 SVGIG come from the germline V gene (reference sequence). The CDR3 extends over 14 amino acids. CDR3 sequence (DNA): TGTGCCTGGAGTGGGGACGGGGGGTCAGAGACCCAGTACTTC. Translating gives CAWSGDGGSETQYF.

The J gene is TRBJ1-5, the V gene TRBV6-1, with a possible D match to TRBD1 (5 bases). This CDR3 is built from 16 residues. CDR1 MNHNS and CDR2 SASEGT come from the germline V gene. Trimming removed 2 bases from V and 0 bases from J, with 11 bases in between. The CDR3 sequence: CASSEWGGYSNQPQHF. The CDR3 coding sequence is TGTGCCAGCAGTGAATGGGGGGGGTATAGCAATCAGCCCCAGCATTTT.

This clonotype showed up many times. This chain links TRBV28 with TRBJ2-7, with D perhaps matching TRBD1 (6 bases). The CDR3 is made up of 14 amino acids. V lost 5 bases and J 6 bases, leaving 17 bases between the germline ends. CDR1 is MDHEN and CDR2 is SYDVKM in the germline V gene. CDR3 sequence: CASSRKDSFGEQYF. CDR3 coding DNA: TGTGCCAGCAGTCGAAAGGACAGCTTTGGCGAGCAGTACTTC. Variable domain in full (rest from reference TRBV28 and TRBJ2-7): DVKVTQSSRYLVKRTGEKVFLECVQDMDHENMFWYRQDPGLGLRLIYFSYDVKMKEKGDIPEGYSVSREKKERFSLILESASTNQTSMYLCASSRKDSFGEQYFGPGTRLTVT.

This clonotype was observed many times. This rearrangement joins TRBV7-9 to TRBJ1-1; a weak D match, TRBD1 (5 bases). CDR3 length: 14 amino acids. The ends were cut back, 1 base at V and 11 bases at J, with 17 bases in the middle. The germline V gene has CDR1 SEHNR and CDR2 FQNEAQ (reference sequence). In DNA, the CDR3 is TGTGCCAGCAGCTTAGGAGGGGTCCTCTATTCCGCTTTCTTT. It yields the protein CASSLGGVLYSAFF.

The table lists this clonotype with a few counts. This chain connects TRBV19 to TRBJ2-7, with 8 bases aligning to TRBD1. V shed 6 bases and J 6 bases; nucleotides not matched to a gene: 25. Germline V CDR1 and CDR2: LNHDA, SQIVND (reference sequence). This CDR3 spans 19 amino acids. The CDR3 reads CASSSEGGQGWPRESEQYF. CDR3 sequence (DNA): TGTGCCAGTAGCTCCGAAGGCGGACAGGGATGGCCAAGGGAATCCGAGCAGTACTTC.

This clonotype has a count of ten or more. DNA of the CDR3: TGTGCCAGCAGCCAAGGACTTGGACAGTATGGCTACACCTTC. Translated: CASSQGLGQYGYTF. This chain links TRBV4-2 with TRBJ1-2; TRBD1 is a possible D gene (6 bases). Trimming left V 1 base short and J 5 bases short, with 11 bases between. The V gene's germline CDR1 is LGHNA and CDR2 YNFKEQ. This CDR3 is built from 14 residues.

With regard to this clonotype: A much larger clone is a single base away; this may be a read error. The chain recombines TRBV7-9 with TRBJ2-5; no reliable D call. Per germline, CDR1 SEHNR and CDR2 FQNEAQ (reference sequence). The CDR3 runs to 14 residues. V was pared by 1 base and J by 9 bases, with 15 bases between. For the CDR3, the DNA is TGTGCCAGCAGCTTAGGGCAGCCTACGGAGTCCCAGTACTTC. Translating gives CASSLGQPTESQYF. Based on the CDR3 plus reference TRBV7-9 and TRBJ2-5, the full variable domain is DTGVSQNPRHKITKRGQNVTFRCDPISEHNRLYWYRQTLGQGPEFLTYFQNEAQLEKSRLLSDRFSAERPKGSFSTLEIQRTEQGDSAMYLCASSLGQPTESQYFGPGTRLLVL.

This clonotype appeared a few times. The V gene is TRBV7-9, the J gene TRBJ1-1; D call uncertain. Trimming removed 3 bases from V and 0 bases from J, with 11 bases in between. CDR1 and CDR2 from the germline V gene are SEHNR and FQNEAQ (reference sequence). This CDR3 has 15 residues. CDR3 loop: CASSFRRSVNTEAFF. The CDR3 DNA sequence: TGTGCCAGCAGCTTTAGAAGGTCGGTGAACACTGAAGCTTTCTTT.